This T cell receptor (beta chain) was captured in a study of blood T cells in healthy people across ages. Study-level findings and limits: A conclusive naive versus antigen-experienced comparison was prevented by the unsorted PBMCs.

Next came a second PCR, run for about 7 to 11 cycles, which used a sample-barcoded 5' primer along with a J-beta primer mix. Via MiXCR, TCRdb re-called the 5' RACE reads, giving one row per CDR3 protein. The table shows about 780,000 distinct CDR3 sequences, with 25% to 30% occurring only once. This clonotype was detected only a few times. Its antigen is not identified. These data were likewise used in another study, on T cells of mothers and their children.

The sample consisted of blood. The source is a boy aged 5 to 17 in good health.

The CDR3 here is CSVVMGTGYTF. In DNA form, the CDR3 reads TGCAGCGTTGTTATGGGGACTGGCTACACCTTC. This rearrangement joins TRBV29-1 to TRBJ1-2; the D gene is possibly TRBD1 (5 bases). Germline lookup yields CDR1 SQVTM and CDR2 ANQGSEA. The CDR3 extends over 11 amino acids. With 4 bases removed from V and 7 bases from J, the gap between germline ends came to 10 bases.